A single sample is the source of the 27 T cell receptor beta chains below, sequenced in a study of tumor and adjacent non-tumor tissue in lung cancer. The template was RNA from unsorted bulk tissue. The library came from three nested PCR rounds adapted from ARM-PCR protocols. MiXCR, applied by TCRdb to the multiplex PCR reads, yields one record per CDR3 protein. The repertoire holds about 120,000 distinct CDR3 sequences, with approximately 66% as singletons. The sequenced sample was lung tumor tissue. The source is a man aged 30 to 45 with non-small cell lung cancer.

This clonotype was counted many times. The chain combines TRBV5-4 with TRBJ2-2; no reliable D call. The CDR3 spans 12 residues. V was pared by 5 bases and J by 4 bases, with 6 bases between. CDR1 and CDR2 (germline): SGHNT, YYREEE (reference sequence). CDR3 region: CASSPLTGELFF. CDR3 bases: TGTGCCAGCAGTCCACTCACCGGGGAGCTGTTTTTT.

As to this clonotype: One end of the junction does not line up with germline, which may come from a read error. The rearrangement links TRBV20-1 to TRBJ2-6, with 9 positions matching TRBD1. This CDR3 has 18 residues. Germline V lookup: CDR1 DFQATT, CDR2 SNEGSKA (reference sequence). CDR3 coding DNA: TGCAGTGTTAGAGGCACAGGGGGCACAGACTCTGGGGCCAAGGTCCTGACTTTC. As protein: CSVRGTGGTDSGAKVLTF.

This clonotype was seen ten or more times. V usage is TRBV20-1 and J usage is TRBJ1-3, with D possibly being TRBD1 (6 bases). The V end was cut by 0 bases, the J end by 2 bases, with 11 bases between. Germline-derived CDR1 and CDR2 are DFQATT and SNEGSKA (reference sequence). This CDR3 region has 15 residues. The CDR3 region is CSARDRGAAGNTIYF. The CDR3 nucleotides are TGCAGTGCTAGAGATCGGGGGGCGGCTGGAAACACCATATATTTT.

The sample holds a few counts of this clonotype. The chain is built from TRBV5-6 and TRBJ2-5, with D unclear. V shed 1 base and J shed 13 bases, with 11 bases lying between them. Per the germline V gene, CDR1 is SGHDT and CDR2 is YYEEEE. The CDR3 is 11 amino acids. The CDR3 sequence is CASSLLETRYF. DNA for the CDR3: TGTGCCAGCAGCTTGTTAGAGACTCGGTACTTC. Combining the CDR3 with reference TRBV5-6 and TRBJ2-5 gives the whole variable domain DAGVTQSPTHLIKTRGQQVTLRCSPKSGHDTVSWYQQALGQGPQFIFQYYEEEERQRGNFPDRFSGHQFPNYSSELNVNALLLGDSALYLCASSLLETRYFGPGTRLLVL.

Comments on this clonotype: Since no conserved phenylalanine or tryptophan closes the CDR3, a read error is the likely cause. The chain couples TRBV6-5 to TRBJ2-7, with D unclear. Trimming shortened V by 4 bases and J by 1 base, and 8 bases separated the two germline ends. CDR3 length: 13 amino acids. Germline values: CDR1 MNHEY, CDR2 SVGAGI. The CDR3 nucleotides read TGTGCCAGCAGTTTAGGTCTTTCCTACGAGCAGTACATC. Encoded protein: CASSLGLSYEQYI.

This clonotype was counted a few times. The J gene is TRBJ2-7, the V gene TRBV7-2; 7 bases map to TRBD2. CDR3 length equals 15 residues. V was clipped by 2 bases and J by 3 bases; unmatched bases: 7. Germline V gene lookup returns CDR1 SGHTA and CDR2 FQGNSA. CDR3 bases: TGTGCCAGCAGCTTATCCGCTAGCGGCCACTACGAGCAGTACTTC. The encoded protein is CASSLSASGHYEQYF. The whole variable domain, filled in from reference TRBV7-2 and TRBJ2-7, reads GAGVSQSPSNKVTEKGKDVELRCDPISGHTALYWYRQSLGQGLEFLIYFQGNSAPDKSGLPSDRFSAERTGGSVSTLTIQRTQQEDSAVYLCASSLSASGHYEQYFGPGTRLTVT.

This clonotype was seen a single time. A much larger clone lies one base from this, so it may be a read error. J is TRBJ1-2 and V is TRBV29-1, with TRBD1 identical over 12 bases. Germline CDR1 and CDR2: SQVTM and ANQGSEA. The V and J ends lost 3 bases and 9 bases, in that order; junction bases with no gene match: 2. The CDR3 runs 12 residues. The DNA for the CDR3 is TGCAGCGTTGAGGGGACAGGGGGCAGCTACACCTTC. It yields the protein CSVEGTGGSYTF.

Details on this clonotype: At one of its ends the junction is not consistent with the germline gene, which may arise from a read error. This chain's CDR3 is CASSLNPRSPSHNEQFF. The CDR3 bases are TGTGCCAGCAGTTTAAACCCCCGATCGCCCTCCCACAATGAGCAGTTCTTC. V is TRBV12-3 or TRBV12-4 and J is TRBJ2-1; the D is unclear. The CDR3 covers 17 residues.

For this clonotype: This may be a read error: a much more frequent sequence differs by one nucleotide. This chain connects TRBV12-3 or TRBV12-4 to TRBJ2-7; 10 nucleotides line up with TRBD1. After removal of 1 base from V and 5 bases from J, the junction contained 5 bases not matched to a gene. The CDR3 sequence is 15 residues long. The DNA of the CDR3 is TGTGCCAGCAGTTTAGGGCTCGGGACAGGGGACGAGCAGTACTTC. Amino acids: CASSLGLGTGDEQYF.

Of note for this clonotype: A much larger clone differs from this one at a single base, so this may be a read error. This sequence joins TRBV10-2 and TRBJ1-5; maybe TRBD1 (6 bases). The CDR3 runs to 14 residues. Germline V CDR1 and CDR2: WSHSY, SAAADI. This chain's CDR3 is CANSGGGGGQPQHF. CDR3 bases: TGCGCCAACAGTGGTGGGGGAGGGGGGCAGCCCCAGCATTTT.

In regard to this clonotype: A junction end diverges from the germline sequence, so it may reflect a read error. The genes are TRBV4-1 and TRBJ2-7, with 8 bases aligning to TRBD2. Germline assignment: CDR1 MGHRA and CDR2 YSYEKL. The CDR3 contains 16 residues. The CDR3, as DNA: TGCGCCAGCAGCCAAGATACAGCGGGAGCCTACTACGATCAGTACTTC. Amino acid sequence: CASSQDTAGAYYDQYF.

This clonotype was observed at least ten times. The V gene is TRBV5-6, the J gene TRBJ1-2; D unresolved. Germline V gives CDR1 SGHDT, CDR2 YYEEEE. V lost 4 bases and J 4 bases, leaving 17 bases between the germline ends. The CDR3 is 15 amino acids. CDR3 in amino acids: CASSGDFGSIYGYTF. CDR3 bases: TGTGCCAGCAGCGGCGATTTTGGGTCAATCTATGGCTACACCTTC.

Points on this clonotype: This may come from a read error, since a much larger clone is one base off. The chain carries TRBV4-3 and TRBJ2-3; either TRBD1 or TRBD2 may supply D (6 bases each). CDR1 and CDR2 from the germline V gene are LGHNA and YSLEER. The CDR3 runs to 14 residues. The CDR3 loop is CSSSHTGRSDTQYF. The CDR3 nucleotides read TGCTCCAGCAGCCACACAGGGAGGTCAGATACGCAGTATTTT.

This clonotype came up many times. This chain connects TRBV29-1 to TRBJ1-2; D perhaps matches TRBD1 (6 bases). This CDR3 spans 11 amino acids. Trimming pared 4 bases from V and 8 bases from J, leaving 11 bases between. CDR1 is SQVTM and CDR2 is ANQGSEA in the germline V gene. CDR3: CSVVRGNGYTF. The CDR3 nucleotides are TGCAGCGTTGTAAGGGGGAACGGCTACACCTTC.

V and J are TRBV5-1 and TRBJ2-7; D gene ambiguous. The CDR3 consists of 14 residues. Germline CDR1 is SGHRS and CDR2 is YFSETQ. V was shortened by 0 bases and J by 3 bases, with 10 bases between the two germline ends. For the CDR3, the DNA is TGCGCCAGCAGCTTGGCTTGGGGAAACTACGAGCAGTACTTC. Amino acid sequence: CASSLAWGNYEQYF.

The J gene is TRBJ2-1, the V gene TRBV6-5, with D tentatively TRBD2 (6 bases). Germline V gene lookup returns CDR1 MNHEY and CDR2 SVGAGI. This CDR3 region has 15 residues. Trimming shortened V by 6 bases and J by 2 bases, and 14 bases separated the two germline ends. The CDR3 bases are TGTGCCAGCAGAAAACGGGGGATTACCTACAATGAGCAGTTCTTC. It is translated as CASRKRGITYNEQFF.

Of note for this clonotype: The junction differs from germline at one of its ends, possibly a read error. The chain has TRBV20-1 and TRBJ1-5; unclear D gene. The CDR3 length is 10 residues. Germline CDR1 DFQATT, CDR2 SNEGSKA (reference sequence). The CDR3 sequence: CSAENQPRHF. In nucleotides, the CDR3 is TGCAGTGCTGAGAATCAGCCCCGGCATTTT.

Remarks on this clonotype: The missing conserved phenylalanine or tryptophan at the end of this CDR3 makes a read error likely. The J gene is TRBJ1-1, the V gene TRBV30; D unclear. Germline V gene sequence: CDR1 GTSNPN, CDR2 SVGIG (reference sequence). The CDR3 is 15 amino acids. CDR3 residues: CPWRTIGFMNTEAFY. CDR3 sequence (DNA): TGTCCCTGGAGGACGATAGGTTTCATGAACACTGAAGCTTTCTAT.

To note about this clonotype: A much more abundant neighbour one base away suggests this may be a read error. The rearrangement uses TRBV20-1 and TRBJ2-7, with 7 bases identical to TRBD2. This CDR3 is built from 12 residues. The V gene's germline CDR1 is DFQATT and CDR2 SNEGSKA (reference sequence). CDR3 coding DNA: TGCAGTACTAGAGATGAAACGGGAGGGCAGTACTTC. Translating it yields CSTRDETGGQYF.

To note about this clonotype: Possible read error: a much larger clone is one base away. The chain employs TRBV20-1 and TRBJ2-5, with D hard to call. The germline V gene encodes CDR1 DFQATT and CDR2 SNEGSKA (reference sequence). Trimming took 0 bases from V and 2 from J, leaving 13 bases between them. This CDR3 has 15 residues. In DNA, the CDR3 is TGCAGTGCTAGAGACCCCGGGTGGCTACAAGAGACCCAGTACTTC. This codes for CSARDPGWLQETQYF.

Worth noting for this clonotype: One base away lies a much larger clone, so this may be a sequencing read error. The genes are TRBV12-5 and TRBJ2-4; D is possibly TRBD2 (5 bases). CDR3 length: 11 residues. Trimming removed 6 bases from V and 9 bases from J, with 9 bases in between. Germline V lookup: CDR1 LGHNT, CDR2 FRNRAP. The CDR3: CASGHRGIQYF. Here the CDR3 DNA reads TGTGCTAGTGGCCATCGGGGCATTCAGTACTTC.

This rearrangement joins TRBV13 to TRBJ2-1, with D perhaps matching TRBD1 or TRBD2 (5 bases each). CDR1 is PRHDT, CDR2 FYEKMQ, per germline (reference sequence). V lost 1 base and J 4 bases, leaving 14 bases between the germline ends. This CDR3 is built from 16 residues. CDR3 coding DNA: TGTGCCAGCAGCTTAGTCGAAGGGACGCCTTACAATGAGCAGTTCTTC. This codes for CASSLVEGTPYNEQFF.

Points on this clonotype: A read error may be the cause here, since a much bigger clone is one base away. The rearrangement joins TRBV29-1 to TRBJ2-7; 12 positions agree with TRBD2. The CDR3 runs to 14 residues. Germline V gene lookup returns CDR1 SQVTM and CDR2 ANQGSEA. The CDR3 spells CGARLAGEIYEQYF. As DNA, the CDR3 is TGCGGCGCCCGACTAGCGGGAGAGATCTACGAGCAGTACTTC.

To note about this clonotype: One end of the junction is discordant with germline, which a read error may explain. The chain couples TRBV6-6 to TRBJ1-2; D is ambiguous. The CDR3 totals 12 residues. From germline, CDR1 is MNHNY and CDR2 SVGAGI (reference sequence). The CDR3: CASLALNYDYTF. For the CDR3, the DNA is TGTGCCAGCCTGGCCCTTAACTATGACTACACTTTC.

Comments on this clonotype: A much larger clone lies a single base off, so this may be a read error. The CDR3 nucleotides are TGTGCCGGTAACGGGAGTGTGGGGGATACGCAGTATTTT. Encoded protein: CAGNGSVGDTQYF. This chain uses TRBV12-3 or TRBV12-4 with TRBJ2-3, with D perhaps TRBD2 (6 bases). The CDR3 is 13 residues long. Between the trimmed V and J ends, which lost 11 bases and 6 bases, there was a span of 18 bases.

This clonotype was observed a few times. The rearrangement uses TRBV30 and TRBJ2-7; the D is unclear. Germline V gene sequence: CDR1 GTSNPN, CDR2 SVGIG (reference sequence). This CDR3 has 13 residues. V dropped 0 bases and J dropped 3 bases, with 9 bases sitting between them. The CDR3 DNA follows: TGTGCCTGGAGTGTCCTCCAATACTACGAGCAGTACTTC. Translation: CAWSVLQYYEQYF.

On this clonotype: A read error may explain this, as a much larger clone is one base away. The V and J genes are TRBV6-2 or TRBV6-3 and TRBJ2-1; D not certain. CDR1 MNHEY and CDR2 SVGEGT come from the germline V gene. The CDR3 has 11 residues. CDR3 amino acids: CAGSYLGEQFF. The CDR3 DNA is TGTGCCGGCAGTTACTTAGGTGAGCAGTTCTTC.